This entry lists 20 T cell receptor beta chains sequenced from one sample in a study of OX40 agonist ivuxolimab in advanced cancers. TCRdb keeps only in-frame clones here, not all; method: immunoSEQ multiplex PCR. The data show about 90,000 clones, just over 90% seen once. This sample comprised CD4+ or CD8+ T cells sorted from blood, obtained in a trial of the OX40 agonist ivuxolimab. All receptors derive from an adult with an advanced solid tumor such as melanoma, head and neck, liver or kidney cancer.

Remarks on this clone: This CDR3 is also generated by other DNA sequences in the sample. This chain joins TRBV7-2 and TRBJ2-5, with TRBD2 identical over 15 bases. The V gene's germline CDR1 is SGHTA and CDR2 FQGNSA. The ends lost 4 bases at V and 5 bases at J; junction bases unmatched: 5. The CDR3 totals 16 residues. CDR3 nucleotides: TGTGCCAGCAGCTCGGGACTAGCGGGAGGAAGGGAGACCCAGTACTTC. This codes for CASSSGLAGGRETQYF.

The chain uses TRBV18 and TRBJ2-2, with D possibly matching TRBD2 (5 bases). The V end was cut by 2 bases, the J end by 0 bases, with 13 bases between. Per the germline V gene, CDR1 is KGHSH and CDR2 is LQKENI. The CDR3 length is 17 residues. The CDR3 reads CASSPWATGTNTGELFF. CDR3 DNA: TGTGCCAGCTCACCATGGGCTACCGGGACGAACACCGGGGAGCTGTTTTTT.

The chain uses TRBV7-2 and TRBJ1-5; TRBD1 matches 7 bases. This CDR3 is 13 amino acids long. In germline, CDR1 is SGHTA, CDR2 FQGNSA. V gave up 5 bases and J gave up 6 bases; unmatched junction bases: 4. The CDR3 region is CASSLDRAQPQHF. In DNA form, the CDR3 reads TGTGCCAGCAGCCTAGACAGGGCTCAGCCCCAGCATTTT.

This chain links TRBV7-8 with TRBJ2-7; D unresolved. Germline V gene lookup returns CDR1 SGHVS and CDR2 FQNEAQ. The ends were cut back, 1 base at V and 3 bases at J, with 10 bases in the middle. CDR3 length: 14 amino acids. CDR3 sequence (DNA): TGTGCCAGCAGCTTAGTGGTCGGAAACTACGAGCAGTACTTC. It is translated as CASSLVVGNYEQYF.

V gene TRBV18 combines with J gene TRBJ2-3; no clear D gene. The CDR3 totals 13 residues. The V gene's germline CDR1 is KGHSH and CDR2 LQKENI. Trimming removed 4 bases from V and 2 bases from J, with 7 bases in between. CDR3 in DNA: TGTGCCAGCTCACGCCTAGACACAGATACGCAGTATTTT. This gives the protein CASSRLDTDTQYF.

This sequence joins TRBV5-1 and TRBJ2-7; TRBD1 is a possible D gene (5 bases). V was trimmed by 3 bases and J by 2 bases, leaving 12 bases between them. The CDR3 has 14 amino acids. The germline gives CDR1 SGHRS, CDR2 YFSETQ. CDR3 amino acids: CASSWSDTTYEQYF. In DNA form, the CDR3 reads TGCGCCAGCAGCTGGTCGGACACGACCTACGAGCAGTACTTC.

This chain links TRBV2 with TRBJ2-1; D possibly corresponds to TRBD2 (7 bases). This CDR3 contains 13 residues. Trimming removed 6 bases from V and 5 bases from J, with 11 bases in between. Germline V gene sequence: CDR1 SNHLY, CDR2 FYNNEI. The CDR3 nucleotides are TGTGCCAGCAGCGTCGGGGGGCACAATGAGCAGTTCTTC. It encodes CASSVGGHNEQFF.

The chain employs TRBV4-1 and TRBJ1-5, with D unclear. The CDR3 is 14 residues long. Looked up from germline, CDR1 is MGHRA and CDR2 is YSYEKL. Trimming cost V 1 base and J 3 bases, with 7 bases left between them. In nucleotides, the CDR3 is TGCGCCAGCAGCCAAGGCACAGCCAATCAGCCCCAGCATTTT. Translating it yields CASSQGTANQPQHF.

The rearrangement joins TRBV4-3 to TRBJ2-3; 7 nucleotides align to TRBD2. The trim removed 0 bases at V and 1 base at J, leaving 10 bases unmatched. This CDR3 has 18 residues. The V gene's germline CDR1 is LGHNA and CDR2 YSLEER. The CDR3 bases are TGCGCCAGCAGCCAAGATCCCCCACATAGCGGGCGCACAGATACGCAGTATTTT. Translating it yields CASSQDPPHSGRTDTQYF.

The rearrangement joins TRBV6-5 to TRBJ2-7; the D gene is possibly TRBD2 (5 bases). Germline assignment: CDR1 MNHEY and CDR2 SVGAGI. Trimming shortened V by 0 bases and J by 3 bases, and 9 bases separated the two germline ends. This CDR3 contains 14 residues. CDR3 coding DNA: TGTGCCAGCAGTTACTCGAGAGGGAACTACGAGCAGTACTTC. Translating gives CASSYSRGNYEQYF.

The chain has TRBV7-8 and TRBJ2-5; D gene unclear. Germline V gives CDR1 SGHVS, CDR2 FQNEAQ. CDR3 size: 13 residues. With 5 bases removed from V and 4 bases from J, the gap between germline ends came to 11 bases. The DNA of the CDR3 is TGTGCCAGCAGCCCGGGTGTGGTAGAGACCCAGTACTTC. Residues: CASSPGVVETQYF.

The chain links TRBV7-2 to TRBJ1-5; 7 bases align to TRBD1. This CDR3 is 14 amino acids long. J lost 4 bases, V lost 3 bases, and 3 bases had no gene match. The germline gives CDR1 SGHTA, CDR2 FQGNSA. DNA for the CDR3: TGTGCCAGCAGCTTCTGGGGACAGAATCAGCCCCAGCATTTT. The encoded protein is CASSFWGQNQPQHF. Supplemented by reference TRBV7-2 and TRBJ1-5, the full variable domain reads GAGVSQSPSNKVTEKGKDVELRCDPISGHTALYWYRQSLGQGLEFLIYFQGNSAPDKSGLPSDRFSAERTGGSVSTLTIQRTQQEDSAVYLCASSFWGQNQPQHFGDGTRLSIL.

This chain connects TRBV7-2 to TRBJ2-1; unclear D gene. The ends were cut back, 2 bases at V and 4 bases at J, with 3 bases in the middle. The CDR3 loop spans 12 amino acids. Germline loops: CDR1 SGHTA, CDR2 FQGNSA. In DNA form, the CDR3 reads TGTGCCAGCAGCTTAAGGTACAATGAGCAGTTCTTC. Amino acid sequence: CASSLRYNEQFF.

This sequence joins TRBV28 and TRBJ1-2; TRBD1 might be the D (5 bases). Trimming pared 7 bases from V and 4 bases from J, leaving 25 bases between. The CDR3 covers 17 residues. Germline lookup yields CDR1 MDHEN and CDR2 SYDVKM. The CDR3 protein is CASISHTSRGSGYGYTF. The CDR3 nucleotides are TGTGCCAGCATATCTCACACTAGTCGGGGGTCTGGCTATGGCTACACCTTC.

V usage is TRBV28 and J usage is TRBJ2-3; D not resolved. Germline V gene lookup returns CDR1 MDHEN and CDR2 SYDVKM. There are 12 residues in the CDR3. V lost 6 bases, J lost 1 base, and 5 bases lay in between. The CDR3 is CASRSRTDTQYF. Written as DNA, the CDR3 is TGTGCCAGCAGAAGTCGCACAGATACGCAGTATTTT.

This clone was seen more than once but under ten times. The CDR3 sequence: CASSLLGGSNEQFF. CDR3 nucleotide sequence: TGTGCCAGCAGCTTACTTGGCGGGAGCAATGAGCAGTTCTTC. The chain links TRBV7-2 to TRBJ2-1, with 7 bases identical to TRBD2. J lost 6 bases, V lost 2 bases, and 4 bases had no gene match. Germline loops: CDR1 SGHTA, CDR2 FQGNSA. This CDR3 spans 14 amino acids.

Only one count was recorded for this clone. The J gene is TRBJ2-1, the V gene TRBV5-4; D possibly uses TRBD1 or TRBD2 (5 bases each). Germline assignment: CDR1 SGHNT and CDR2 YYREEE (reference sequence). V dropped 0 bases and J dropped 6 bases, with 19 bases sitting between them. There are 17 residues in the CDR3. CDR3 sequence: CASSLGRGVSVGNEQFF. The CDR3 nucleotides are TGTGCCAGCAGCTTGGGGAGAGGGGTTTCAGTGGGCAATGAGCAGTTCTTC.

The chain joins TRBV7-2 to TRBJ1-3; 7 positions match TRBD1. From germline, CDR1 is SGHTA and CDR2 FQGNSA. The CDR3 loop spans 15 amino acids. V dropped 4 bases and J dropped 1; count of bases not matched to a gene: 4. The CDR3 DNA sequence: TGTGCCAGCAGCTCCAGGGGGGGATCTGGAAACACCATATATTTT. Translation gives CASSSRGGSGNTIYF.

The CDR3 is CASSPRDRDYEQYF. CDR3 DNA sequence: TGTGCCAGCAGTCCCCGGGACAGGGACTACGAGCAGTACTTC. The chain has TRBV27 and TRBJ2-7; 9 bases are a match to TRBD1. From germline, CDR1 is MNHEY and CDR2 SMNVEV (reference sequence). The CDR3 has 14 amino acids. Losses at the gene ends were 5 bases for V and 3 bases for J; bases not matched to a gene: 5.

J is TRBJ2-3 and V is TRBV5-5; 7 bases fit TRBD1. The V gene's germline CDR1 is SGHKS and CDR2 YYEKEE (reference sequence). The J segment lost 0 bases and the V segment lost 4 bases, leaving 5 bases of the junction unmatched. The CDR3 consists of 15 residues. The CDR3 sequence is CASSVPGQSTDTQYF. CDR3 coding DNA: TGTGCCAGCAGCGTCCCGGGACAGAGCACAGATACGCAGTATTTT.